Listed below are T cell receptor beta chains from one sample, sequenced in a study of cytomegalovirus exposure and HLA in healthy donors. Clones were sequenced by immunoSEQ multiplex PCR, and TCRdb holds only the in-frame ones, with some missing. The data hold over 100,000 clones, with roughly 63% observed a single time. The source material was PBMCs. The receptors shown here come from a woman in her sixties or seventies in good health and CMV-seropositive. Each CDR3 is given with its conserved first and last residue. Each record gives: D gene, V gene, J gene, CDR3 protein. D genes are given only for firm matches.

TRBD2	TRBV14	TRBJ2-1	CASSQPGLVNEQFF
TRBD1	TRBV5-8	TRBJ1-1	CASSSRQGLLTEAFF
-	TRBV5-1	TRBJ2-5	CASSFDPGARQETQYF
-	TRBV25-1	TRBJ2-7	CASADATKQYF
TRBD1	TRBV5-1	TRBJ1-2	CASSPGTGGNYGYTF
TRBD2	TRBV28	TRBJ2-7	CASSRGGGQGSYEQYF
-	TRBV30	TRBJ1-5	CAWNPGLLPGQPQHF
TRBD1	TRBV2	TRBJ1-1	CASKWDRGNTEAFF
TRBD1	TRBV7-9	TRBJ1-5	CASSPMPLTGANQPQHF
-	TRBV27	TRBJ2-1	CASSLWGGNEQFF
-	TRBV30	TRBJ2-1	CAWSVSASLNEQFF
-	TRBV2	TRBJ1-2	CASTGNYGYTF
-	TRBV5-1	TRBJ1-1	CASSLVAGANTEAFF
-	TRBV21-1	TRBJ1-3	CASSKAELYTGNTIYF
TRBD1	TRBV5-1	TRBJ1-2	CASSTGQGTDGYTF
-	TRBV11-2	TRBJ1-2	CASSFRGYYGYTF
TRBD1	TRBV4-1	TRBJ2-7	CASSQSDRVGQQYF
-	TRBV6-5	TRBJ1-3	CASRRTDSGNTIYF
TRBD1	TRBV6-6	TRBJ2-3	CASRGQGPDTQYF
TRBD1	TRBV5-4	TRBJ1-2	CASSSPGQGSRYGYTF
-	TRBV5-4	TRBJ1-1	CASSLEPMNTEAFF
TRBD1	TRBV5-5	TRBJ2-3	CASAGQGLDTQYF
TRBD1	TRBV7-8	TRBJ1-5	CASSLGTGTRQPQHF
-	TRBV5-1	TRBJ2-3	CASSLAGEIEADTQYF
-	TRBV19	TRBJ2-1	CASSIVGSGSSYNEQFF
-	TRBV30	TRBJ2-2	CAWTGTGELFF
TRBD1	TRBV6-5	TRBJ1-1	CASSALDRERTEAFF